These 15 T cell receptor beta chains came from one sample sequenced in a study of shared clonotypes between healthy human individuals. Assay used: immunoSEQ multiplex PCR; TCRdb lists only in-frame clones, some missing. The top ten clones hold around 1.6% of a sample with around 700,000 clones, about 74% of them seen once. Sequenced material: memory CD4+ T cells sorted from blood. Indicated subset: CD45RA-negative fraction. Source of these receptors: a woman in her 30s in good health.

V gene TRBV28 combines with J gene TRBJ2-5; D possibly corresponds to TRBD2 (6 bases). V was pared by 6 bases and J by 5 bases, with 13 bases between. The CDR3 has 13 residues. The germline V gene has CDR1 MDHEN and CDR2 SYDVKM. In nucleotides, the CDR3 is TGTGCCAGCAGGGCCGGAGGGGTCGAGACCCAGTACTTC. Encoded protein: CASRAGGVETQYF.

This chain links TRBV15 with TRBJ2-1; D call uncertain. The V end lost 1 base, the J end lost 0 bases, and 10 bases lay between the germline ends. The V gene's germline CDR1 is LNHNV and CDR2 YYDKDF (reference sequence). The CDR3 is 16 amino acids. The CDR3: CATSRAFSSSYNEQFF. DNA for the CDR3: TGTGCCACCAGCAGAGCATTCTCCAGCTCCTACAATGAGCAGTTCTTC.

The chain carries TRBV28 and TRBJ2-1; possible D gene TRBD1, 5 bases. Germline-derived CDR1 and CDR2 are MDHEN and SYDVKM. This CDR3 is 13 amino acids long. Trimming cost V 5 bases and J 6 bases, with 11 bases left between them. CDR3 protein: CASSATVLNEQFF. Here the CDR3 DNA reads TGTGCCAGCAGTGCGACAGTTCTCAATGAGCAGTTCTTC.

The CDR3 reads CASSLILAGEETQYF. DNA for the CDR3: TGTGCCAGCAGCTTGATCCTAGCGGGAGAAGAGACCCAGTACTTC. V gene TRBV5-4 combines with J gene TRBJ2-5; 10 bases fit TRBD2. The CDR3 runs 15 residues. J gave up 3 bases and V 1 base, and 3 bases lay outside the gene matches. Germline V gives CDR1 SGHNT, CDR2 YYREEE (reference sequence).

The chain recombines TRBV28 with TRBJ1-2; D is possibly TRBD1 (6 bases). V dropped 3 bases and J dropped 3 bases, with 11 bases sitting between them. Germline V gene data show CDR1 as MDHEN and CDR2 as SYDVKM. The CDR3 covers 14 residues. The CDR3 region is CASSLLTGHYGYTF. The CDR3 bases are TGTGCCAGCAGTTTGTTAACAGGGCACTATGGCTACACCTTC.

The chain uses TRBV4-1 and TRBJ2-3; D gene uncertain. Deletions cut 4 bases from V and 1 base from J, with 18 bases between. The V gene's germline CDR1 is MGHRA and CDR2 YSYEKL. The CDR3 length is 17 residues. The CDR3 DNA follows: TGCGCCAGCAGCCGCGACCGTATTGGGTCGGGCACAGATACGCAGTATTTT. This translates into CASSRDRIGSGTDTQYF.

This clone has only one observation. The rearrangement links TRBV29-1 to TRBJ2-2; the D is unclear. With 4 bases removed from V and 1 base from J, the gap between germline ends came to 4 bases. Germline CDR1 and CDR2: SQVTM and ANQGSEA. The CDR3 extends over 12 amino acids. The CDR3: CSVGENTGELFF. In nucleotides, the CDR3 is TGCAGCGTTGGGGAGAACACCGGGGAGCTGTTTTTT.

The count of this clone is one. This chain links TRBV9 with TRBJ2-3; TRBD2 aligns across 7 bases. J lost 6 bases, V lost 0 bases, and 19 bases had no gene match. Looked up from germline, CDR1 is SGDLS and CDR2 is YYNGEE. The CDR3 is made up of 19 amino acids. The CDR3 DNA reads as TGTGCCAGCAGCGTAGGGGAGTCTAGCGGACCCGGGGGAGCGGATACGCAGTATTTT. This codes for CASSVGESSGPGGADTQYF.

The chain recombines TRBV6-6 with TRBJ1-1; possible D gene TRBD1, 5 bases. This CDR3 is built from 13 residues. V lost 9 bases and J lost 1, with 12 bases in between. Germline V gives CDR1 MNHNY, CDR2 SVGAGI (reference sequence). DNA for the CDR3: TGTGCCAGTTGCCTGGGGCCGAACACTGAAGCTTTCTTT. Its protein is CASCLGPNTEAFF.

This clone turned up a few times. J is TRBJ1-1 and V is TRBV7-8, with 8 bases fitting TRBD1. The V gene's germline CDR1 is SGHVS and CDR2 FQNEAQ. J was trimmed by 6 bases and V by 5 bases; bases with no gene match: 14. This CDR3 spans 16 amino acids. The CDR3 sequence is CASSPSPGQGWSEAFF. CDR3 nucleotide sequence: TGTGCCAGCAGCCCATCCCCCGGACAGGGATGGTCTGAAGCTTTCTTT.

This clone was picked up a small number of times. V is TRBV28 and J is TRBJ2-2, with no clear D. CDR1 and CDR2 (germline): MDHEN, SYDVKM. V was clipped by 4 bases and J by 7 bases, with 10 bases between them. This CDR3 comprises 13 residues. The CDR3 bases are TGTGCCAGCAGTTCTAGGTCAAACGGGGAGCTGTTTTTT. Its translation is CASSSRSNGELFF.

The rearrangement links TRBV6-5 to TRBJ1-1; no firm D call. This CDR3 comprises 14 residues. Germline loops: CDR1 MNHEY, CDR2 SVGAGI. V was cut by 2 bases and J by 0 bases, with 7 bases left in between. CDR3 protein: CASSYAAMNTEAFF. CDR3 DNA: TGTGCCAGCAGTTACGCGGCTATGAACACTGAAGCTTTCTTT.

J is TRBJ2-3 and V is TRBV7-9; TRBD2 is a possible D gene (5 bases). V was shortened by 4 bases and J by 2 bases, with 13 bases between the two germline ends. The V gene's germline CDR1 is SEHNR and CDR2 FQNEAQ (reference sequence). The CDR3 sequence is 15 residues long. CDR3 nucleotides: TGTGCCAGCAGCTCTAGCCTCCTGTCCACAGATACGCAGTATTTT. It encodes CASSSSLLSTDTQYF.

This clone was seen just once. The chain has TRBV28 and TRBJ2-7; tentative D call: TRBD2 (6 bases). The ends were cut back, 3 bases at V and 9 bases at J, with 15 bases in the middle. Germline V gene sequence: CDR1 MDHEN, CDR2 SYDVKM. CDR3 size: 13 residues. Here the CDR3 DNA reads TGTGCCAGCAGTTTGACGGGAGTTAAGGTGCAGTACTTC. This gives the protein CASSLTGVKVQYF.

In regard to this clone: The sample carries other DNA sequences with the same CDR3. The V call is TRBV5-1, the J call TRBJ2-3; D remains unclear. The V and J ends lost 0 bases and 4 bases respectively, with 12 bases between them. The CDR3 consists of 15 residues. In germline, CDR1 is SGHRS, CDR2 YFSETQ. The CDR3 region has the DNA TGCGCCAGCAGCTTGGAGTTCCGTGAGGCAGATACGCAGTATTTT. Translated: CASSLEFREADTQYF. The entire variable domain, with the rest obtained from reference TRBV5-1 and TRBJ2-3, is as follows: KAGVTQTPRYLIKTRGQQVTLSCSPISGHRSVSWYQQTPGQGLQFLFEYFSETQRNKGNFPGRFSGRQFSNSRSEMNVSTLELGDSALYLCASSLEFREADTQYFGPGTRLTVL.